This note documents a single T cell receptor (beta chain) sequence. Antigen unknown. These data belong to a study of T cells in Graves' hyperthyroidism and ophthalmopathy. Study results and caveats: Stable hyperthyroidism was told apart from ophthalmopathy by a model built on 13 V-J features.

This CDR3 has 14 amino acids. V gave up 3 bases and J gave up 6 bases, with 13 bases separating them. Germline V gene lookup returns CDR1 KGHDR and CDR2 SFDVKD. TCR beta CDR3 sequences were amplified from RNA transcripts. A first-round RT-PCR of the TCR CDR3 used the HTBI primer set. Each CDR3 protein is one row after TCRdb ran MiXCR on the multiplex PCR reads. The sample yields about 420,000 distinct CDR3 sequences, more than 15% seen once. The sequence was collected from a woman aged 18-30 years with Graves' hyperthyroidism. This rearrangement joins TRBV24-1 to TRBJ1-2; D gene unclear. Source material: blood. CDR3 in amino acids: CATSDRPGIHGYTF. The CDR3 DNA is TGTGCCACCAGTGATCGGCCCGGGATCCATGGCTACACCTTC.